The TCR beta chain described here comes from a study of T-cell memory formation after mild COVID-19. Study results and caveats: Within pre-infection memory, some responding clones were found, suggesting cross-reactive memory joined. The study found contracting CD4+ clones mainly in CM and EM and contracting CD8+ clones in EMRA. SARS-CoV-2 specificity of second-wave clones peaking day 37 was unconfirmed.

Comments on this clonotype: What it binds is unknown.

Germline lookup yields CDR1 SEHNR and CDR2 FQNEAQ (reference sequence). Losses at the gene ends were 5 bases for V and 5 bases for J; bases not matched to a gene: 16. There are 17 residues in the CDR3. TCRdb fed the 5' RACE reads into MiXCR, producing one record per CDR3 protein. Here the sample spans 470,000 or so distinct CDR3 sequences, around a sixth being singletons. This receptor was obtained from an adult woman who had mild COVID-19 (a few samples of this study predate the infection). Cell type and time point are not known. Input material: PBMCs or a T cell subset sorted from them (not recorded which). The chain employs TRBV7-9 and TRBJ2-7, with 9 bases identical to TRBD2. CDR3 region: CASSDQPTRLADDEQYF. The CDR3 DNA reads TGTGCCAGCAGCGACCAGCCTACGCGACTAGCGGACGACGAGCAGTACTTC.